What follows are 13 T cell receptor beta chains derived from one specimen sequenced in a study of vaccination and CD4 T cells after COVID-19. The Oncomine TCR Beta short-read assay was what sequenced the DNA obtained from cultured CD4+ T cells. TCRdb reprocessed the PCR reads with MiXCR, giving one entry per CDR3 protein. The sample has over 10,000 distinct CDR3 sequences; around 50% are singletons. Noted treatment: roughly 10-day PBMC culture with coronavirus spike peptide pools or control peptides (ViraFEST assay). These TCRs' antigens remain unknown. Material: CD4+ T cells from blood, cultured in vitro. Receptor source: a human donor who had recovered from COVID-19.

This chain uses TRBV5-8 with TRBJ1-5; TRBD1 might be the D (6 bases). Looked up from germline, CDR1 is SGHTS and CDR2 is YDEGEE. Trimming removed 2 bases from V and 2 bases from J, with 14 bases in between. The CDR3 is made up of 16 amino acids. CDR3 DNA: TGTGCCAGCAGCTTCCCCAGGGGACGGGGCAATCAGCCCCAGCATTTT. As protein: CASSFPRGRGNQPQHF.

This clonotype came up a few times. The chain uses TRBV15 and TRBJ1-5; D is undetermined. The CDR3 loop spans 13 amino acids. V was trimmed by 1 base and J by 7 bases, leaving 8 bases between them. Per the germline V gene, CDR1 is LNHNV and CDR2 is YYDKDF (reference sequence). Here the CDR3 DNA reads TGTGCCACCAGCAGAGGACCGCACCAGCCCCAGCATTTT. This translates into CATSRGPHQPQHF.

The chain couples TRBV19 to TRBJ1-5; TRBD1 matches 7 bases. Germline values: CDR1 LNHDA, CDR2 SQIVND (reference sequence). The V gene end was trimmed by 4 bases and the J gene end by 6 bases; junction bases not matched to a gene: 6. CDR3 size: 14 residues. The CDR3 DNA is TGTGCCAGTAGTACCCAGGGGGGCGGTCAGCCCCAGCATTTT. It codes for CASSTQGGGQPQHF.

This chain's CDR3 is CASSPRTGYGYTF. CDR3 DNA: TGTGCCAGCAGCCCGCGGACAGGGTATGGCTACACCTTC. The V gene is TRBV5-4, the J gene TRBJ1-2; 8 bases agree with TRBD1. Unmatched junction bases numbered 4, after V lost 4 bases and J lost 5 bases. CDR1 SGHNT and CDR2 YYREEE come from the germline V gene (reference sequence). The CDR3 spans 13 residues.

The rearrangement links TRBV28 to TRBJ1-1; D ambiguous. With 3 bases removed from V and 6 bases from J, the gap between germline ends came to 17 bases. Germline assignment: CDR1 MDHEN and CDR2 SYDVKM. The CDR3 extends over 15 amino acids. CDR3 sequence: CASSFYEQTNAEAFF. In DNA form, the CDR3 reads TGTGCCAGCAGTTTCTACGAACAAACTAATGCTGAAGCTTTCTTT.

The V gene is TRBV19, the J gene TRBJ1-5; 7 bases fit TRBD1. Looked up from germline, CDR1 is LNHDA and CDR2 is SQIVND (reference sequence). Trimming took 4 bases from V and 3 from J; bases not matched to a gene: 6. The CDR3 is made up of 15 amino acids. The CDR3 spells CASSRRGQYNQPQHF. CDR3 bases: TGTGCCAGTAGTAGGCGGGGACAGTACAATCAGCCCCAGCATTTT.

This clonotype was picked up a small number of times. The chain is built from TRBV6-1 and TRBJ1-5; D not certain. Trimming cost V 2 bases and J 0 bases, with 11 bases left between them. This CDR3 is 16 amino acids long. Per the germline V gene, CDR1 is MNHNS and CDR2 is SASEGT. Written as DNA, the CDR3 is TGTGCCAGCAGTGAACTGGCGGTTTATAGCAATCAGCCCCAGCATTTT. Residues: CASSELAVYSNQPQHF.

This clonotype was detected only a few times. This chain's CDR3 is CAWSVVIRGSPLHF. For the CDR3, the DNA is TGTGCCTGGAGTGTTGTAATCCGAGGTTCACCCCTCCACTTT. The rearrangement links TRBV30 to TRBJ1-6; no clear D gene. V lost 0 bases to trimming and J lost 9 bases, with 12 bases between them. The length of the CDR3 is 14 residues. Germline V CDR1 and CDR2: GTSNPN, SVGIG (reference sequence). The variable domain in full, with the rest retrieved from reference TRBV30 and TRBJ1-6, is SQTIHQWPATLVQPVGSPLSLECTVEGTSNPNLYWYRQAAGRGLQLLFYSVGIGQISSEVPQNLSASRPQDRQFILSSKKLLLSDSGFYLCAWSVVIRGSPLHFGNGTRLTVT.

This rearrangement joins TRBV7-2 to TRBJ2-2, with 9 bases fitting TRBD2. The germline V gene has CDR1 SGHTA and CDR2 FQGNSA. This CDR3 has 15 residues. V shed 2 bases, J shed 4 bases, and the junction held 2 bases outside the gene matches. CDR3 loop: CASSLSGRPTGELFF. As DNA, the CDR3 is TGTGCCAGCAGCTTAAGCGGGAGGCCCACCGGGGAGCTGTTTTTT.

This chain connects TRBV19 to TRBJ1-2; D is unresolved. The CDR3 has 12 amino acids. The V and J ends lost 7 bases and 4 bases respectively, with 10 bases between them. Germline CDR1 is LNHDA and CDR2 is SQIVND (reference sequence). This CDR3 reads CASTGERYGYTF. CDR3 nucleotide sequence: TGTGCCAGTACAGGCGAACGCTATGGCTACACCTTC.

The rearrangement uses TRBV6-2 or TRBV6-3 and TRBJ1-1; D may be TRBD1 (6 bases). The CDR3 loop spans 14 amino acids. Germline V CDR1 and CDR2: MNHEY, SVGEGT. V shed 5 bases and J shed 4 bases, with 14 bases lying between them. The CDR3 is CASSLQGSFTEAFF. The DNA for the CDR3 is TGTGCCAGCAGTCTACAGGGATCCTTCACTGAAGCTTTCTTT.

V usage is TRBV15 and J usage is TRBJ1-6; no firm D call. The germline V gene encodes CDR1 LNHNV and CDR2 YYDKDF (reference sequence). Trimming stripped 2 bases from V and 8 bases from J, with 7 bases between. The CDR3 sequence is 13 residues long. CDR3 nucleotides: TGTGCCACCAGCAGACCCGACGATTCACCCCTCCACTTT. It yields the protein CATSRPDDSPLHF.

J is TRBJ1-1 and V is TRBV29-1; perhaps TRBD1 as D (6 bases). This CDR3 spans 14 amino acids. The germline V gene encodes CDR1 SQVTM and CDR2 ANQGSEA. The V and J ends lost 6 bases and 3 bases respectively, with 17 bases between them. CDR3 DNA sequence: TGCAGCGTAGTTTCAGGGGCTGTGGACACTGAAGCTTTCTTT. Protein: CSVVSGAVDTEAFF.